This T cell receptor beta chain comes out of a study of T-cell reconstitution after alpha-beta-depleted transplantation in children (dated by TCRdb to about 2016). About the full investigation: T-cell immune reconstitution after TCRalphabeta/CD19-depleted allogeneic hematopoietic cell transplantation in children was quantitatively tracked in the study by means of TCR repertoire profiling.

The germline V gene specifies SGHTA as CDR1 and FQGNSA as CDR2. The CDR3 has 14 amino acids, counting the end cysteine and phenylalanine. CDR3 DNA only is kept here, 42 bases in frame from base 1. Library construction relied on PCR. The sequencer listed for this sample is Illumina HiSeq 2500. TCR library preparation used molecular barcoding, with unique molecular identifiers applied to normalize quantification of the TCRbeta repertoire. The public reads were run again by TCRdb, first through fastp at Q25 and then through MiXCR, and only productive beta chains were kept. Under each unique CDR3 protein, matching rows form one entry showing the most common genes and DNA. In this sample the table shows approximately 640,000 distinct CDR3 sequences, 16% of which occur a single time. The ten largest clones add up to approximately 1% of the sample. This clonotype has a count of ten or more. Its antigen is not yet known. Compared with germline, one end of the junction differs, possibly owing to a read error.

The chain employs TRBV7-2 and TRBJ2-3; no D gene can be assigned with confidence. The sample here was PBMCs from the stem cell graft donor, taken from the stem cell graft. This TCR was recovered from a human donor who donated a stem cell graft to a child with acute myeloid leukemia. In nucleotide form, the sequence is TGTGCCAGCAGCTTAGACCCCAGCACCGATACGCAGTATTTT. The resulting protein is CASSLDPSTDTQYF.